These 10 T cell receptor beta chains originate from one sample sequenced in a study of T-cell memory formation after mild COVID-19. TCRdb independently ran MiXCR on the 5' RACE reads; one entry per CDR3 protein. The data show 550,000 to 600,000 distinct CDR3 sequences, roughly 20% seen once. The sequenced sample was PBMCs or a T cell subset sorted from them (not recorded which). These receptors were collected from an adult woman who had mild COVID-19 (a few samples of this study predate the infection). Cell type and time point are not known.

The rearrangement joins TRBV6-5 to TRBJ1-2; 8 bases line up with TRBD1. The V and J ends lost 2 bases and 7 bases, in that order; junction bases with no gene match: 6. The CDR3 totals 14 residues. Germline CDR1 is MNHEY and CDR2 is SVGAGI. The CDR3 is CASSYDRGSRGYTF. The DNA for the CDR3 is TGTGCCAGCAGTTACGACAGGGGAAGTCGTGGCTACACCTTC.

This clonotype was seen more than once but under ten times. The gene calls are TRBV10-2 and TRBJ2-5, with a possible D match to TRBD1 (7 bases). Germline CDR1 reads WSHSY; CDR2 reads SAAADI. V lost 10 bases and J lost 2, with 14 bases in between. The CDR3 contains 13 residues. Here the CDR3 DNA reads TGCGCCACGGCGGGACAGATACAAGAGACCCAGTACTTC. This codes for CATAGQIQETQYF.

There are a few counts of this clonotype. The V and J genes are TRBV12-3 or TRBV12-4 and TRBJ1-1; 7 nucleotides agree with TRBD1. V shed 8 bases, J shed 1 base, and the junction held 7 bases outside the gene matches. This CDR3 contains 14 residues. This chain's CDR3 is CASRHRGGNTEAFF. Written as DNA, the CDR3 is TGTGCCAGCCGTCACAGGGGAGGGAACACTGAAGCTTTCTTT.

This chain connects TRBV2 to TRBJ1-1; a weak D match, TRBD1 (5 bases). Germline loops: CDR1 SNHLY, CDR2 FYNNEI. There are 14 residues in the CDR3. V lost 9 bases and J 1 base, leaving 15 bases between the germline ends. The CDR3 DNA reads TGTGCCAGTTCGATGGGGCCGAGGAACACTGAAGCTTTCTTT. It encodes CASSMGPRNTEAFF.

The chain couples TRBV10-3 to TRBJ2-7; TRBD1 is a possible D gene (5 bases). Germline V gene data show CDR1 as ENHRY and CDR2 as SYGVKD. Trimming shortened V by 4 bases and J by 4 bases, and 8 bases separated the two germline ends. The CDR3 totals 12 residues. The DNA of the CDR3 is TGTGCCATCAGTGGACAGTCATACGAGCAGTACTTC. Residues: CAISGQSYEQYF.

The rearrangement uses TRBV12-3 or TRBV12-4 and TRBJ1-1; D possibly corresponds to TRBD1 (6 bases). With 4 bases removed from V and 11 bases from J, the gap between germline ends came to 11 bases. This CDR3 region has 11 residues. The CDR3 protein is CASSSSGVAFF. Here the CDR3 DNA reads TGTGCCAGCAGTTCATCAGGGGTGGCTTTCTTT.

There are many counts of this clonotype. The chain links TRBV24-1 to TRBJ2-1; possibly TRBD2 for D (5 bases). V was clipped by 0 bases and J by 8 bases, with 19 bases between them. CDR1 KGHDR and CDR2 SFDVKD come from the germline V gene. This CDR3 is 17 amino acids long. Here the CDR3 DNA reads TGTGCCACCAGTGATTTGGGCATTCGGGGTTCATTGGATGAGCAGTTCTTC. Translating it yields CATSDLGIRGSLDEQFF.

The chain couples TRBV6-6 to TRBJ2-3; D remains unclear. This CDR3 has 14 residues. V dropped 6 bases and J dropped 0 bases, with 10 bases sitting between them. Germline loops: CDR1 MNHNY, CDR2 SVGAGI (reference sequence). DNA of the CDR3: TGTGCCAGCAGGACCCCACATAGCACAGATACGCAGTATTTT. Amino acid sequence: CASRTPHSTDTQYF.

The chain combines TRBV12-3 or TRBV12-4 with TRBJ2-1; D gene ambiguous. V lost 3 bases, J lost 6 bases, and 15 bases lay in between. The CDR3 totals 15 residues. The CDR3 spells CASSLFDSVANEQFF. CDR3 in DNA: TGTGCCAGCAGTTTGTTCGATTCGGTGGCCAATGAGCAGTTCTTC.

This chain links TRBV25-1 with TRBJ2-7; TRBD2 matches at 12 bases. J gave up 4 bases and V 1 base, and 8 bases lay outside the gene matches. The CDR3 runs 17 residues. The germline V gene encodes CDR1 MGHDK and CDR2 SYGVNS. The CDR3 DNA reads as TGTGCCAGCAGTGAATTTCGGACTAGCGGGAAGATATACGAGCAGTACTTC. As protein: CASSEFRTSGKIYEQYF.